This is a list of T cell receptor beta chains from one sample in a study of blood T cell repertoires in COVID-19. Assay: immunoSEQ multiplex PCR; the TCRdb copy retains only in-frame clones and omits some. This sample has some 320,000 clones; nearly 90% occur once, and the top ten carry 2.9%. Sequences were obtained from PBMCs or T cells enriched from blood (not recorded which). These receptors were taken from a woman between 45 and 65 years old who had been exposed to COVID-19. Both conserved end residues are part of each CDR3. A D gene is named only where the DNA matches it firmly. Size is stated for part of the rows, as once, few or many counts, or as a class when the clone is expanded.

TRBV6-1	TRBJ2-1	NA	NA	TGTGCCAGCAGTGAAGTCAGTAATAATGAGCAGTTCTTC	CASSEVSNNEQFF
TRBV9	TRBJ2-2	NA	NA	TGTGCCAGCAGCGTCACGGTGAACACCGGGGAGCTGTTTTTT	CASSVTVNTGELFF
TRBV3-1/TRBV3-2	TRBJ2-7	once	NA	TGTGCCAGCAGCCAAGGCCGGGTATCCTACGAGCAGTACTTC	CASSQGRVSYEQYF
TRBV6-5	TRBJ2-7	NA	TRBD2	TGTGCCAGCAGTTCGGTAGCGGGGGATTCCTACGAGCAGTACTTC	CASSSVAGDSYEQYF
TRBV10-3	TRBJ1-6	NA	TRBD1	TGTGCCATCAGCGGGGACAGGGGGAATTCACCCCTCCACTTT	CAISGDRGNSPLHF
TRBV5-5	TRBJ2-5	NA	TRBD2	TGTGCCAGCAGCTTGGGACTAGCGGGGGGAGCGACGACCCAGTACTTC	CASSLGLAGGATTQYF
TRBV19	TRBJ1-1	NA	TRBD1	TGTGCCAGTAGTATGGGCCCGAGACAGGGGACGGGCATGAACACTGAAGCTTTCTTT	CASSMGPRQGTGMNTEAFF
TRBV19	TRBJ1-5	NA	TRBD1	TGTGCCAGTAGAGAGTCGCTGACAGGGCTCTATCAGCCCCAGCATTTT	CASRESLTGLYQPQHF
TRBV19	TRBJ1-2	NA	TRBD1	TGTGCCAGTAGTATAGATCAGGACAGGAACTATGGCTACACCTTC	CASSIDQDRNYGYTF
TRBV6-5	TRBJ2-1	few	TRBD1	TGTGCCAGCAGGGTGCAGGGGGCCTCCTACAATGAGCAGTTCTTC	CASRVQGASYNEQFF
TRBV25-1	TRBJ2-7	NA	NA	TGTGCCAGCAGTTCGGCGGGGTCCTACGAGCAGTACTTC	CASSSAGSYEQYF
TRBV28	TRBJ2-1	NA	NA	TGTGCCAGCAGTTTTTTAGTGCGGCAGGGAAACAATGAGCAGTTCTTC	CASSFLVRQGNNEQFF
TRBV27	TRBJ1-2	NA	TRBD1	TGTGCCAGCAGTGTGACAGGGATCCCTAACTATGGCTACACCTTC	CASSVTGIPNYGYTF
TRBV7-2	TRBJ2-1	NA	NA	TGTGCCAGCAGCGGCCAACAGGTGTTCGAGCAGTTCTTC	CASSGQQVFEQFF
TRBV10-3	TRBJ1-6	once	TRBD1	TGTGCCACCACAGGGGCAGGGTATAATTCACCCCTCCACTTT	CATTGAGYNSPLHF
TRBV6-1	TRBJ1-5	NA	NA	TGTGCCAGCAGTGAAATGGCAGGTAGCAATCAGCCCCAGCATTTT	CASSEMAGSNQPQHF
TRBV6-4	TRBJ2-3	NA	TRBD1	TGTGCCAGCAGTGAGAGGGGGCCCCCAGATACGCAGTATTTT	CASSERGPPDTQYF
TRBV11-3	TRBJ2-1	NA	NA	TGTGCCAGCAGCCCTAGGGGGAGGGTAGCGGTCACGCAGCAGTTCTTC	CASSPRGRVAVTQQFF
TRBV11-2	TRBJ2-7	NA	TRBD1	TGTGCCAGCAGCTTAGACCCGGGACAGGGGGCCGAGCAGTACTTC	CASSLDPGQGAEQYF
TRBV20-1	TRBJ2-1	NA	NA	TGCAGTGCTAGTAGGGGGATCCGCGGCAATGAGCAGTTCTTC	CSASRGIRGNEQFF
TRBV18	TRBJ1-1	NA	NA	TGTGCCAGCTCACCCGGACACTCGAACACTGAAGCTTTCTTT	CASSPGHSNTEAFF
TRBV12-3/TRBV12-4	TRBJ1-1	NA	TRBD1	TGTGCCAGCAGCACAGGGACAGTCACTGAAGCTTTCTTT	CASSTGTVTEAFF
TRBV4-1	TRBJ2-3	NA	NA	TGCGCCAGCAGCCAGGAAGACAGAGACACAGATACGCAGTATTTT	CASSQEDRDTDTQYF
TRBV29-1	TRBJ1-5	NA	NA	TGCAGCGTTGGCGGGTCAGACCCTAATCAGCCCCAGCATTTT	CSVGGSDPNQPQHF
TRBV14	TRBJ1-2	NA	NA	TGTGCCAGCAGCCAAATAGCGGGAGGAAACTATGGCTACACCTTC	CASSQIAGGNYGYTF
TRBV2	TRBJ2-7	once	NA	TGTGCCAGCAGTGACCGCTACGAGCAGTACTTC	CASSDRYEQYF
TRBV4-1	TRBJ1-6	NA	NA	TGCGCCAGCAGCCAAGGGTCAGGGCTGGGAGGTAATTCACCCCTCCACTTT	CASSQGSGLGGNSPLHF
TRBV25-1	TRBJ1-3	NA	TRBD1	TGTGCCAGCAGGACCTCCGGGACAGTAGGAAACACCATATATTTT	CASRTSGTVGNTIYF
TRBV7-9	TRBJ2-5	NA	TRBD1	TGTGCCAGCAGCGCCGGGACAGGGAAATTGGAGACCCAGTACTTC	CASSAGTGKLETQYF
TRBV15	TRBJ1-2	once	TRBD1	TGTGCCACCAGCAGAGATCAGGACAGGGTCTATGGCTACACCTTC	CATSRDQDRVYGYTF
TRBV2	TRBJ2-3	NA	TRBD1	TGTGCCAGCCTACGATACAGGGGCGAAGGCACAGATACGCAGTATTTT	CASLRYRGEGTDTQYF
TRBV19	TRBJ1-6	NA	NA	TGTGCCAGTAGTATGGAGGCTGGGTCACCCCTCCACTTT	CASSMEAGSPLHF
TRBV27	TRBJ1-5	NA	NA	TGTGCCAGCAGTTTAGGAGGGCCTAGCAATCAGCCCCAGCATTTT	CASSLGGPSNQPQHF
TRBV28	TRBJ1-2	NA	NA	TGTGCCAGCAGTTTAGGGCAGGTCAACTATGGCTACACCTTC	CASSLGQVNYGYTF
TRBV3-1/TRBV3-2	TRBJ2-7	NA	TRBD2	TGTGCCAGCAGCCATGGTCTAGCGGGAACCCACGTATCCTACGAGCAGTACTTC	CASSHGLAGTHVSYEQYF
TRBV7-9	TRBJ2-3	NA	NA	TGTGCCAGCAGGTGGGGGGTCACAGATACGCAGTATTTT	CASRWGVTDTQYF
TRBV28	TRBJ1-6	NA	TRBD1	TGTGCCAGCAGCCTGACAGGGGGAGTGGGTTCACCCCTCCACTTT	CASSLTGGVGSPLHF
TRBV15	TRBJ2-7	NA	NA	TGTGCCACCAGCAGAGATGACTACTACGAGCAGTACTTC	CATSRDDYYEQYF
TRBV9	TRBJ2-4	NA	TRBD1	TGTGCCAGCGGGATGACAGGGAACATTCAGTACTTC	CASGMTGNIQYF
TRBV28	TRBJ1-6	few	NA	TGTGCCAGCAGTTTCCGTTCACCCCTCCACTTT	CASSFRSPLHF
TRBV6-5	TRBJ1-2	NA	TRBD1	TGTGCCAGCAGTCTGGACAGGGGAATGGCTGGCTACACCTTC	CASSLDRGMAGYTF
TRBV7-2	TRBJ1-1	NA	TRBD1	TGTGCCAGCTCAGGACAGGGGGATAGGGAAGCTTTCTTT	CASSGQGDREAFF
TRBV5-1	TRBJ2-7	NA	NA	TGCGCCAGCAGCATTACAGGGTTCGAGCAGTACTTC	CASSITGFEQYF
TRBV19	TRBJ2-7	NA	TRBD1	TGTGCCAGTAGTAGGACAGGGGGGACCTACGAGCAGTACTTC	CASSRTGGTYEQYF
TRBV4-1	TRBJ2-7	NA	TRBD1	TGCGCCAGCAGCCAAGAGGGACAGGTCGCCGAGCAGTACTTC	CASSQEGQVAEQYF
TRBV6-5	TRBJ2-7	NA	NA	TGTGCCAGCAGATTGACAGTCGGCCTTACCTACGAGCAGTACTTC	CASRLTVGLTYEQYF
TRBV7-8	TRBJ1-3	once	TRBD1	TGTGCCAGCAGCCGAATGAACAGGGGGCAGGGAAACACCATATATTTT	CASSRMNRGQGNTIYF
TRBV19	TRBJ2-1	once	NA	TGTGCCAGTACCAAGGGGTGGGGTTCCTCCTACAATGAGCAGTTCTTC	CASTKGWGSSYNEQFF
TRBV5-1	TRBJ2-3	NA	TRBD1	TGCGCCAGCAGCTGGGCGGACAGGGGAACCACAGATACGCAGTATTTT	CASSWADRGTTDTQYF
TRBV2	TRBJ1-1	NA	NA	TGTGCCACATACAAGGACAGCGGTACTGAAGCTTTCTTT	CATYKDSGTEAFF
TRBV6-4	TRBJ2-3	NA	TRBD2	TGTGCCAGCAGTGACTCCGGGACTAGCCCAGATACGCAGTATTTT	CASSDSGTSPDTQYF
TRBV19	TRBJ1-6	NA	TRBD1	TGTGCCAGTACCCAGGACAGGGGAGGTTCACCCCTCCACTTT	CASTQDRGGSPLHF
TRBV28	TRBJ1-1	NA	NA	TGTGCCAGCAGTTTGTTAATGAACACTGAAGCTTTCTTT	CASSLLMNTEAFF
TRBV4-1	TRBJ2-3	NA	TRBD1	TGCGCCAGCAGCCAAGAAACACGAGGGACAGGGGTTTTAGATACGCAGTATTTT	CASSQETRGTGVLDTQYF